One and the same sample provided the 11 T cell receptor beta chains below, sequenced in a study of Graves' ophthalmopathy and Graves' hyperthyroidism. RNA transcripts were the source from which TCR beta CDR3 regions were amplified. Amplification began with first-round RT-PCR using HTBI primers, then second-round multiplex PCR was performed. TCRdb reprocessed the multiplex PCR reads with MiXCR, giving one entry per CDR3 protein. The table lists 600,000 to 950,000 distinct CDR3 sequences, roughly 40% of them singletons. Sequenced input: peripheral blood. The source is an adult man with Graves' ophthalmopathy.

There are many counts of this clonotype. CDR3 coding DNA: TGTGCCAGTAGCCCAGACGCCGCTTACTATGGCTACACCTTC. Its protein is CASSPDAAYYGYTF. The chain recombines TRBV19 with TRBJ1-2; the D is unclear. Germline V gene data show CDR1 as LNHDA and CDR2 as SQIVND (reference sequence). The CDR3 is made up of 14 amino acids. Trimming pared 6 bases from V and 3 bases from J, leaving 14 bases between.

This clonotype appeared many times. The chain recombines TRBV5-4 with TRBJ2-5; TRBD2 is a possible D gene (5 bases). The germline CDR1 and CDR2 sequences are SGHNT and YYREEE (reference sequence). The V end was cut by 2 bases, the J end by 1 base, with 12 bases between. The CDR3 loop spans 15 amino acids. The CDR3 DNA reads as TGTGCCAGCAGCTTTGGCCTCGGGATCCAAGAGACCCAGTACTTC. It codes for CASSFGLGIQETQYF.

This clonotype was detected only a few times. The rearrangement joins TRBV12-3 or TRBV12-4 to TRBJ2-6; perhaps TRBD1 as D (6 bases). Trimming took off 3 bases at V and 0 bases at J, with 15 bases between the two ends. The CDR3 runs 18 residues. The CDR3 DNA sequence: TGTGCCAGCAGTTTCTCCGGGACACGCAGCTCTGGGGCCAACGTCCTGACTTTC. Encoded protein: CASSFSGTRSSGANVLTF.

The CDR3 loop reads CASSPGGKEKLFF. CDR3 nucleotide sequence: TGTGCCAGCAGCCCCGGAGGGAAGGAAAAACTGTTTTTT. The chain carries TRBV7-9 and TRBJ1-4; D unresolved. CDR1 SEHNR and CDR2 FQNEAQ come from the germline V gene (reference sequence). The CDR3 extends over 13 amino acids. V lost 5 bases and J 8 bases, leaving 12 bases between the germline ends.

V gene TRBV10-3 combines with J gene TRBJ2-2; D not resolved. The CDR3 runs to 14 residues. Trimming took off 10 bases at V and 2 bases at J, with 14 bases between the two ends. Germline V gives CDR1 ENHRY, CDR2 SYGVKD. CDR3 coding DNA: TGTGCCAGCAGAGGACGGCTAAACACCGGGGAGCTGTTTTTT. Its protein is CASRGRLNTGELFF.

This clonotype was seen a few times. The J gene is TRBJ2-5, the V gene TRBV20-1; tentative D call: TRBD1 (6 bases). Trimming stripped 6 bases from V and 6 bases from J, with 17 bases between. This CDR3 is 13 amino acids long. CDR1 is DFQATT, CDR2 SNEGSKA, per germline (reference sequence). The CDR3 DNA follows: TGCAGTGCGGGGGACATCTTGGTTCAGACCCAGTACTTC. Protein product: CSAGDILVQTQYF.

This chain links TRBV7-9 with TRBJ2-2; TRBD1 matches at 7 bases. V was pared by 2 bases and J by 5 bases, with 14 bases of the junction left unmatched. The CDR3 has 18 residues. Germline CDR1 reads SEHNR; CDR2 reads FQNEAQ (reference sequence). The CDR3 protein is CASSLSVPRGRRTGELFF. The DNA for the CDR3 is TGTGCCAGCAGCTTATCAGTCCCGAGGGGGCGTCGGACCGGGGAGCTGTTTTTT.

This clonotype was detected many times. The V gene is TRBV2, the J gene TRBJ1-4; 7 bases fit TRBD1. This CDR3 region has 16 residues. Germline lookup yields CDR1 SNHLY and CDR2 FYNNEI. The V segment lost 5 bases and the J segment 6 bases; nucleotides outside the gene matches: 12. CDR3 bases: TGTGCCAGCAGTACTTTCAAGGGGGCTCGGGATGAAAAACTGTTTTTT. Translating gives CASSTFKGARDEKLFF.

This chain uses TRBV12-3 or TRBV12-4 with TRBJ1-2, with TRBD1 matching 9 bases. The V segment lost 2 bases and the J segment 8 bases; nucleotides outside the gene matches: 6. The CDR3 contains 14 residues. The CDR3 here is CASSLNRQGGGYTF. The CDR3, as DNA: TGTGCCAGCAGTTTAAATCGACAGGGGGGCGGCTACACCTTC.

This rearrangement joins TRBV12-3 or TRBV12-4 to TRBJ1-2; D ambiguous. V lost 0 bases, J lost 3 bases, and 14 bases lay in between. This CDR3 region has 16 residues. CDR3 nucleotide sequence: TGTGCCAGCAGTTTAGCGCCGTCGGTGGACTACTATGGCTACACCTTC. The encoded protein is CASSLAPSVDYYGYTF.

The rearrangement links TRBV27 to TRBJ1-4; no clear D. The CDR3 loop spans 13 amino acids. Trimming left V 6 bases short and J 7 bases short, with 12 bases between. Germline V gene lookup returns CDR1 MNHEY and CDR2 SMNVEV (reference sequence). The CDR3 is CASSPWPPEKLFF. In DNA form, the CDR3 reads TGTGCCAGCAGCCCTTGGCCACCTGAAAAACTGTTTTTT.